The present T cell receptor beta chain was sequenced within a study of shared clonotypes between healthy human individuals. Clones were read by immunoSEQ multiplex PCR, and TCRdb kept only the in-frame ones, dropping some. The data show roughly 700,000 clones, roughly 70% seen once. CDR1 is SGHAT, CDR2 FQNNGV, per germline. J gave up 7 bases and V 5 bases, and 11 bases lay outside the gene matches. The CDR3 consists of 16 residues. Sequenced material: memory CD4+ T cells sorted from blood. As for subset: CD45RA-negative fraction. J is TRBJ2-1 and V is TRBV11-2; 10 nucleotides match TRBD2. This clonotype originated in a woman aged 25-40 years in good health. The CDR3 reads CASSILSGRGPNEQFF. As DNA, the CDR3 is TGTGCCAGCAGCATATTAAGCGGGAGGGGGCCAAATGAGCAGTTCTTC.